This is a list of T cell receptor beta chains from one sample in a study of shared clonotypes between healthy human individuals. Profiled with immunoSEQ multiplex PCR; TCRdb holds only in-frame clones, not every one. The profile shows more than 1 million clones, around three quarters of them singletons. The source material was memory CD4+ T cells from PBMCs. These receptors came from a man aged 18 to 35 in good health. Some clones in this sample may be carry-over from other donors' samples. Both conserved end residues are part of each CDR3. D genes are given only for firm matches. Some rows have no size entry. The others give once, few or many, or a class for an expanded clone.

clone size: NA
J gene: TRBJ2-1
D gene: TRBD2
V gene: TRBV12-5
CDR3 protein: CASADGGYNEQFF
CDR3 DNA: TGTGCTAGTGCCGACGGGGGGTACAATGAGCAGTTCTTC

clone size: once
J gene: TRBJ2-3
D gene: NA
V gene: TRBV5-1
CDR3 protein: CASSLEGGRPDTQYF
CDR3 DNA: TGCGCCAGCAGCTTGGAAGGTGGGCGCCCAGATACGCAGTATTTT

clone size: NA
J gene: TRBJ2-2
D gene: TRBD1
V gene: TRBV6-5
CDR3 protein: CASSRTGTNTGELFF
CDR3 DNA: TGTGCCAGCAGCCGGACAGGGACAAACACCGGGGAGCTGTTTTTT

clone size: NA
J gene: TRBJ2-1
D gene: TRBD2
V gene: TRBV7-2
CDR3 protein: CASSFRLAGGPMFNEQFF
CDR3 DNA: TGTGCCAGCAGCTTTAGACTAGCGGGAGGGCCGATGTTCAATGAGCAGTTCTTC

clone size: few
J gene: TRBJ1-1
D gene: NA
V gene: TRBV14
CDR3 protein: CASSQEDWAEAFF
CDR3 DNA: TGTGCCAGCAGCCAAGAGGATTGGGCTGAAGCTTTCTTT

clone size: NA
J gene: TRBJ2-5
D gene: TRBD2
V gene: TRBV4-1
CDR3 protein: CASSQSSASGSAQETQYF
CDR3 DNA: TGCGCCAGCAGCCAAAGTTCAGCCAGCGGGAGTGCCCAAGAGACCCAGTACTTC

clone size: NA
J gene: TRBJ1-1
D gene: NA
V gene: TRBV21-1
CDR3 protein: CARDREAEAFF
CDR3 DNA: TGTGCCCGGGACAGGGAGGCTGAAGCTTTCTTT

clone size: NA
J gene: TRBJ2-7
D gene: NA
V gene: TRBV5-1
CDR3 protein: CASSSRTGNEQYF
CDR3 DNA: TGCGCCAGCAGCAGCCGAACAGGGAACGAGCAGTACTTC

clone size: NA
J gene: TRBJ1-1
D gene: NA
V gene: TRBV7-2
CDR3 protein: CASSLVMGNTEAFF
CDR3 DNA: TGTGCCAGCAGCTTAGTTATGGGGAACACTGAAGCTTTCTTT

clone size: few
J gene: TRBJ1-1
D gene: NA
V gene: TRBV10-3
CDR3 protein: CAISETANTEAFF
CDR3 DNA: TGTGCCATCAGTGAGACAGCGAACACTGAAGCTTTCTTT

clone size: NA
J gene: TRBJ2-3
D gene: TRBD2
V gene: TRBV10-3
CDR3 protein: CAISSGGSGSPDTQYF
CDR3 DNA: TGTGCCATCAGTAGTGGGGGTAGCGGGAGCCCAGATACGCAGTATTTT

clone size: NA
J gene: TRBJ2-7
D gene: TRBD1
V gene: TRBV7-2
CDR3 protein: CASSFGTETYEQYF
CDR3 DNA: TGTGCCAGCAGCTTTGGGACAGAAACATACGAGCAGTACTTC

clone size: NA
J gene: TRBJ1-5
D gene: NA
V gene: TRBV4-1
CDR3 protein: CASSPGAPRDQPQHF
CDR3 DNA: TGCGCCAGCAGCCCGGGGGCCCCGCGAGATCAGCCCCAGCATTTT

clone size: NA
J gene: TRBJ2-1
D gene: NA
V gene: TRBV30
CDR3 protein: CAWSVKAGFTDEQFF
CDR3 DNA: TGTGCCTGGAGTGTAAAGGCAGGGTTCACGGATGAGCAGTTCTTC

clone size: NA
J gene: TRBJ1-5
D gene: NA
V gene: TRBV11-2
CDR3 protein: CASSFCAGQNVSYQPQHF
CDR3 DNA: TGTGCCAGCAGCTTTTGCGCCGGACAGAACGTTAGTTATCAGCCCCAGCATTTT

clone size: NA
J gene: TRBJ2-1
D gene: NA
V gene: TRBV28
CDR3 protein: CASSSGTGLRGNEQFF
CDR3 DNA: TGTGCCAGCAGTTCCGGGACGGGACTCCGAGGAAATGAGCAGTTCTTC

clone size: NA
J gene: TRBJ2-4
D gene: NA
V gene: TRBV7-2
CDR3 protein: CASSLRVRLAGNIQYF
CDR3 DNA: TGTGCCAGCAGTCTCAGAGTCCGCCTGGCAGGGAACATTCAGTACTTC